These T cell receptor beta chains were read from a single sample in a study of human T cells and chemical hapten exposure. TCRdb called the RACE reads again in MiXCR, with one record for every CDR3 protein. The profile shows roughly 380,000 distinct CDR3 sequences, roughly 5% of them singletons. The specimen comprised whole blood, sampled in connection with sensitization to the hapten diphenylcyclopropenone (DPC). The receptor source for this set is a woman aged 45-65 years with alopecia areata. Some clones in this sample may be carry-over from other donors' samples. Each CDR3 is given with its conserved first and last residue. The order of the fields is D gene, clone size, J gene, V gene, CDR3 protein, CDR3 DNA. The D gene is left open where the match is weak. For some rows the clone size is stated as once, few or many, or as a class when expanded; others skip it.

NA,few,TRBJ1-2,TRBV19,CASSIVRADYGYTF,TGTGCCAGTAGTATCGTCAGGGCGGACTATGGCTACACCTTC
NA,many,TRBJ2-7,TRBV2,CASIASYEQYF,TGTGCCAGCATTGCGTCCTACGAGCAGTACTTC
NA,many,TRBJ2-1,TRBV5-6,CASSLGPHNEQFF,TGTGCCAGCAGCTTGGGTCCCCACAATGAGCAGTTCTTC
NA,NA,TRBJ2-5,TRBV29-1,CSVVQGMRGQYF,TGCAGCGTTGTTCAAGGCATGAGGGGCCAGTACTTC
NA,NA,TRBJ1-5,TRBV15,CATSLQGDGPQHF,TGTGCCACCAGCTTACAGGGAGACGGGCCCCAGCATTTT
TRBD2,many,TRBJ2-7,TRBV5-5,CASRAGLAGPYEQYF,TGTGCCAGCAGAGCGGGACTAGCGGGACCCTACGAGCAGTACTTC
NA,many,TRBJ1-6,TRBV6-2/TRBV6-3,CASKGGSYNSPLHF,TGTGCCAGCAAAGGAGGATCCTATAATTCACCCCTCCACTTT
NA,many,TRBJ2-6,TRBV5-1,CASSHQRGGTGANVLTF,TGCGCCAGCAGTCATCAAAGAGGAGGGACTGGGGCCAACGTCCTGACTTTC
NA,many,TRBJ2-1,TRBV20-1,CSARGLGGSSYNEQFF,TGCAGTGCTAGAGGACTAGGGGGGAGCTCCTACAATGAGCAGTTCTTC
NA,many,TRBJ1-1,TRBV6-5,CASSSFWENTEAFF,TGTGCCAGCAGTTCCTTCTGGGAAAACACTGAAGCTTTCTTT
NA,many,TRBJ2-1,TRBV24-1,CATSPPTGNYNEQFF,TGTGCCACCAGTCCTCCGACTGGCAACTACAATGAGCAGTTCTTC
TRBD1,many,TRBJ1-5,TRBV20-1,CSARDRGNNQPQHF,TGCAGTGCGAGGGACAGGGGGAACAATCAGCCCCAGCATTTT
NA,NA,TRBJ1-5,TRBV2,CASVGARGNQPQHF,TGTGCCAGCGTCGGGGCGAGGGGTAATCAGCCCCAGCATTTT
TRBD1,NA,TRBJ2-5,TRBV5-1,CASSPWDSQETQYF,TGCGCCAGCAGCCCCTGGGACAGTCAAGAGACCCAGTACTTC
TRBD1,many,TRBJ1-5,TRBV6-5,CASSSGQGAQHF,TGTGCCAGCAGCTCCGGACAGGGGGCCCAGCATTTT
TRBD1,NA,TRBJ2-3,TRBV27,CASSLNFGDRGLDTQYF,TGTGCCAGCAGTTTAAATTTTGGGGACAGGGGATTAGATACGCAGTATTTT
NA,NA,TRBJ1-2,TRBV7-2,CASSPRHADNYGYTF,TGTGCCAGCAGCCCTCGCCACGCGGATAACTATGGCTACACCTTC
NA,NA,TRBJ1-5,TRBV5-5,CASSSEVSSEPQHF,TGTGCCAGCAGCTCGGAGGTCAGCTCTGAGCCCCAGCATTTT
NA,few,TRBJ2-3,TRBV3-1,CASSQDGKAPAPDTQYF,TGTGCCAGCAGCCAAGATGGCAAAGCGCCTGCACCTGATACGCAGTATTTT
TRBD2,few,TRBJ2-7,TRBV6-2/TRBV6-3,CASSHYGTTYEQYF,TGTGCCAGCAGTCACTACGGGACTACCTACGAGCAGTACTTC
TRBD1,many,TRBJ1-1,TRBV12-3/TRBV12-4,CASSGQGRNTEAFF,TGTGCCAGCAGTGGACAGGGGCGAAACACTGAAGCTTTCTTT
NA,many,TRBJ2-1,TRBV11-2,CASSFRSRAHNEQFF,TGTGCCAGCAGCTTTAGGAGCAGGGCCCACAATGAGCAGTTCTTC
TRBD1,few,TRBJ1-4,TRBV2,CATMRQGGTANEKLFF,TGTGCCACAATGAGACAGGGAGGGACGGCTAATGAAAAACTGTTTTTT
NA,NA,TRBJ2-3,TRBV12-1,CASSFIPDYTDTQYF,TGTGCCAGCAGCTTTATTCCTGATTACACAGATACGCAGTATTTT
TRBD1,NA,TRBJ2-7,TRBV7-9,CASSPSRTGSYEQYF,TGTGCCAGCAGCCCCTCCCGGACAGGCTCCTACGAGCAGTACTTC
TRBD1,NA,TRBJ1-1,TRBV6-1,CASSDGTAMNTEAFF,TGTGCCAGCAGTGACGGGACAGCCATGAACACTGAAGCTTTCTTT
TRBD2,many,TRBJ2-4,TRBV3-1,CASSRDYGNIQYF,TGTGCCAGCAGCCGGGACTATGGAAACATTCAGTACTTC
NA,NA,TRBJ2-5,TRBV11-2,CASSKSSWETQYF,TGTGCCAGCAGCAAGTCTAGCTGGGAGACCCAGTACTTC
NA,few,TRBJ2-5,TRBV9,CASSDGARTGGGETQYF,TGTGCCAGCAGCGACGGCGCCCGAACAGGGGGAGGGGAGACCCAGTACTTC
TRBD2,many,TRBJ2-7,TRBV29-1,CSAAPGRGYEQYF,TGCAGCGCTGCCCCCGGGAGGGGTTACGAGCAGTACTTC
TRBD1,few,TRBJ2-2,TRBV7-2,CASRLRQGMNTGELFF,TGTGCCAGCAGGCTCCGACAGGGGATGAACACCGGGGAGCTGTTTTTT
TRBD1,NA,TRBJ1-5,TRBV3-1,CASSPTGGTQPQHF,TGTGCCAGCAGTCCTACAGGGGGCACGCAGCCCCAGCATTTT
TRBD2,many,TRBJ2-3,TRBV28,CASSLTSGADTQYF,TGTGCCAGCAGTTTGACTAGCGGGGCAGATACGCAGTATTTT
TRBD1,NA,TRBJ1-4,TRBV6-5,CASSYTGADSEKLFF,TGTGCCAGCAGTTACACAGGGGCAGATAGCGAAAAACTGTTTTTT
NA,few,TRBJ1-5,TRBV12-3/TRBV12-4,CASSLDGSYQPQHF,TGTGCCAGCAGTCTCGATGGATCATATCAGCCCCAGCATTTT
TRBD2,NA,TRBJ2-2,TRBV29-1,CSVTKRGVNGELFF,TGCAGCGTTACTAAGCGGGGGGTAAACGGGGAGCTGTTTTTT
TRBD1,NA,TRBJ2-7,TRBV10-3,CAMGTGGTYEQYF,TGTGCCATGGGCACAGGGGGGACCTACGAGCAGTACTTC
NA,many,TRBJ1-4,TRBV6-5,CASSYGGRIEKLFF,TGTGCCAGCAGTTACGGGGGGCGTATTGAAAAACTGTTTTTT
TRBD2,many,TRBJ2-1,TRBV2,CASSDGAGDLDEQFF,TGTGCCAGCAGTGACGGAGCGGGAGATCTTGATGAGCAGTTCTTC
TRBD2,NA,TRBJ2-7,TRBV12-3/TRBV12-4,CASSLLAGGRSEQYF,TGTGCCAGCAGTTTGCTAGCGGGAGGGCGGAGCGAGCAGTACTTC
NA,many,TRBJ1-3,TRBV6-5,CASSPRRGQEGNTIYF,TGTGCCAGCAGTCCCCGCCGGGGGCAGGAAGGAAACACCATATATTTT
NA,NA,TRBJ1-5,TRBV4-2,CASSQDAGLGNQPQHF,TGTGCCAGCAGCCAAGATGCAGGCTTGGGGAATCAGCCCCAGCATTTT
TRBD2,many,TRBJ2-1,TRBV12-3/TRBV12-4,CASELAGDGVEQFF,TGTGCCAGCGAATTGGCGGGAGATGGAGTTGAGCAGTTCTTC
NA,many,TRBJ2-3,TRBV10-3,CATLSRDGLRVTDTQYF,TGTGCCACCCTCAGCCGGGACGGCCTCAGAGTCACAGATACGCAGTATTTT
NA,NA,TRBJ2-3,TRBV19,CASSIDGAYGDTQYF,TGTGCCAGTAGTATCGACGGGGCTTACGGGGATACGCAGTATTTT
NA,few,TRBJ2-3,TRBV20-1,CSAIEPGQSTDTQYF,TGCAGTGCTATCGAGCCTGGACAGAGCACAGATACGCAGTATTTT
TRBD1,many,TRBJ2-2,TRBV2,CASTPQGTGVGELFF,TGTGCCAGCACTCCGCAGGGGACAGGCGTCGGGGAGCTGTTTTTT
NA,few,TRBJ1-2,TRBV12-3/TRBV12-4,CASSWGRAYGYTF,TGTGCCAGCAGTTGGGGCAGGGCATATGGCTACACCTTC
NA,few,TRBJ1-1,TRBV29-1,CSLDRNTEAFF,TGCAGCCTTGACAGGAACACTGAAGCTTTCTTT
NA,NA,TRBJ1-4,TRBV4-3,CASSQAGGHEKLFF,TGCGCCAGCAGCCAAGCCGGGGGCCATGAAAAACTGTTTTTT
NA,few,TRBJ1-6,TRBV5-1,CASSLGWDSPLHF,TGCGCCAGCAGCTTGGGTTGGGACTCACCCCTCCACTTT
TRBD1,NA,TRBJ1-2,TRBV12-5,CASGPTGGLGYTF,TGTGCTAGTGGCCCAACAGGGGGCCTTGGCTACACCTTC